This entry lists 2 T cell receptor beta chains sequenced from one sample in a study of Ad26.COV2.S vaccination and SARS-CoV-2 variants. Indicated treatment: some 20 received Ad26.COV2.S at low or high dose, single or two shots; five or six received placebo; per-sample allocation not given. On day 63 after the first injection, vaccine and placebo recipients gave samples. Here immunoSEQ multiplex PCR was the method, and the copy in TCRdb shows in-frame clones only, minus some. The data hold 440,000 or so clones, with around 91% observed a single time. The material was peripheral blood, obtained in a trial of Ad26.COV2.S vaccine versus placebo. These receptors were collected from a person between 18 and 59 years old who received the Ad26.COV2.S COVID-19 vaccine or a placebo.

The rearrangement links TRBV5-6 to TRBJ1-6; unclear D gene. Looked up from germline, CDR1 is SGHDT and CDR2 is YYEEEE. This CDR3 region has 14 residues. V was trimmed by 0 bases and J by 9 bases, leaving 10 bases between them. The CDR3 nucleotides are TGTGCCAGCAGCTTGGTGAGGGCGGGTTCACCCCTCCACTTT. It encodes CASSLVRAGSPLHF.

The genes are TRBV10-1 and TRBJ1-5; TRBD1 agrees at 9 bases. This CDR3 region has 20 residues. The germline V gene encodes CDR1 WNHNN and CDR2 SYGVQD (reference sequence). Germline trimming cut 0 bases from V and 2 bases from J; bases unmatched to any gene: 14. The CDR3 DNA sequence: TGCGCCAGCAGTGAGTCGTATAGGACAGGGGACCCTCGGGGCAATCAGCCCCAGCATTTT. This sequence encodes CASSESYRTGDPRGNQPQHF.